A single sample gave rise to the 30 T cell receptor beta chains below, sequenced in a study of human CD8 memory T cell subsets. Libraries targeted TCR beta using 5' RACE with UMIs. With the 5' RACE reads reprocessed, TCRdb shows one record per CDR3 protein and no DNA. Its table records 5,000 or so distinct CDR3 sequences. Sequences were obtained from CD8+ effector memory T cells (TEM) sorted from PBMCs. Subset defined: effector memory CD8 T cells, CCR7- CD45RO+ CD95+. The receptors were gathered from a human donor in good health.

The genes are TRBV7-8 and TRBJ2-3. This CDR3 has 18 amino acids. The germline V gene has CDR1 SGHVS and CDR2 FQNEAQ. CDR3 residues: CASTHHGAREEGTDTQYF.

V is TRBV9 and J is TRBJ2-5; absent DNA, TCRdb's TRBD2 call cannot be checked. The CDR3 runs to 18 residues. Germline CDR1 and CDR2: SGDLS and YYNGEE. CDR3 sequence reads: CASSVDPAPTGPQETQYF.

This chain links TRBV25-1 with TRBJ2-7; the TRBD1 assignment by TCRdb is unverifiable without DNA. Looked up from germline, CDR1 is MGHDK and CDR2 is SYGVNS. This CDR3 has 16 residues. CDR3 region: CASSEQEDTEAYEQYF.

This chain uses TRBV6-2 or TRBV6-3 with TRBJ2-1; TCRdb names TRBD2, which stays unverified in the absence of DNA. Germline loops: CDR1 MNHEY, CDR2 SVGEGT. The CDR3 loop spans 13 amino acids. This chain's CDR3 is CASKKRGRIEQFF.

This sequence joins TRBV10-3 and TRBJ2-7; TCRdb lists TRBD1, though no DNA is available to test this call. The CDR3 is 15 residues long. In germline, CDR1 is ENHRY, CDR2 SYGVKD. The CDR3 region is CAISEMQGAAYEQYF.

The J gene is TRBJ2-7, the V gene TRBV12-3 or TRBV12-4; the D call from TCRdb, TRBD2, cannot be confirmed without DNA. CDR3 length: 12 residues. The CDR3 spells CASSLLNAGQYF.

The V and J genes are TRBV19 and TRBJ2-1; TCRdb returns TRBD2, unconfirmable since there is no DNA. The CDR3 length is 16 residues. Germline CDR1 is LNHDA and CDR2 is SQIVND (reference sequence). CDR3: CASSISAGPSYNEQFF.

The J gene is TRBJ2-3, the V gene TRBV28; TCRdb gives TRBD2 as the D gene, but with no DNA this cannot be confirmed. The CDR3 length is 15 residues. Germline V lookup: CDR1 MDHEN, CDR2 SYDVKM. The CDR3: CASSPGAGGTDTQYF. The variable domain in full, completed from reference TRBV28 and TRBJ2-3, reads DVKVTQSSRYLVKRTGEKVFLECVQDMDHENMFWYRQDPGLGLRLIYFSYDVKMKEKGDIPEGYSVSREKKERFSLILESASTNQTSMYLCASSPGAGGTDTQYFGPGTRLTVL.

The V gene is TRBV13, the J gene TRBJ2-7; the TCRdb D gene call, TRBD1, has no DNA to confirm it. Germline CDR1 PRHDT, CDR2 FYEKMQ (reference sequence). CDR3 length: 12 amino acids. CDR3: CASGGGGVEQYF.

The rearrangement joins TRBV4-2 to TRBJ2-7; TCRdb picks TRBD1, but there is no DNA to check that call. This CDR3 is built from 14 residues. Germline loops: CDR1 LGHNA, CDR2 YNFKEQ. The CDR3 sequence is CASSGGQGNDEQYF.

V is TRBV7-9 and J is TRBJ2-7; TCRdb lists TRBD1, though no DNA is available to test this call. Germline V gene lookup returns CDR1 SEHNR and CDR2 FQNEAQ (reference sequence). The CDR3 has 13 amino acids. The CDR3 loop is CASKTGGLDEQYF.

According to its frequency, this clonotype is medium-sized (0.01 to 0.1%). This CDR3 is CASSRNPDSGASDEQYF. V and J are TRBV7-8 and TRBJ2-7; TCRdb indicates TRBD2, and absent DNA this call remains unverified. CDR3 size: 17 residues. Germline CDR1 reads SGHVS; CDR2 reads FQNEAQ.

This chain links TRBV6-1 with TRBJ2-1; without DNA, the TCRdb call of TRBD1 cannot be checked. CDR1 is MNHNS, CDR2 SASEGT, per germline. This CDR3 contains 16 residues. The CDR3 spells CATYAGTGDIYNEQFF.

This rearrangement joins TRBV30 to TRBJ2-7; TCRdb picks TRBD1, but there is no DNA to check that call. CDR1 is GTSNPN, CDR2 SVGIG, per germline (reference sequence). The CDR3 is 13 residues long. CDR3 loop: CAWSGLTGVEQYF.

The CDR3 loop reads CASSLLAGDTGELFF. This chain joins TRBV7-8 and TRBJ2-2; lacking DNA, the TRBD2 call made by TCRdb goes unchecked. The CDR3 covers 15 residues. Germline V lookup: CDR1 SGHVS, CDR2 FQNEAQ.

The V call is TRBV24-1, the J call TRBJ2-1; TCRdb proposes TRBD1, but this gene call is untestable without DNA. Germline-derived CDR1 and CDR2 are KGHDR and SFDVKD. This CDR3 contains 14 residues. CDR3 protein: CATSDGADYNEQFF.

Frequency places this clonotype as large. The chain links TRBV20-1 to TRBJ2-7; the TRBD1 assignment by TCRdb is unverifiable without DNA. The CDR3 is 16 residues long. CDR1 and CDR2 (germline): DFQATT, SNEGSKA (reference sequence). CDR3 residues: CSARHTAGTDLYEQYF.

The chain is built from TRBV7-6 and TRBJ2-2. The CDR3 has 13 residues. Looked up from germline, CDR1 is SGHVS and CDR2 is FNYEAQ. The CDR3 protein is CASSLGGTGELFF.

The genes are TRBV7-9 and TRBJ2-7; TCRdb designates TRBD1, a call that cannot be tested without DNA. Germline CDR1 SEHNR, CDR2 FQNEAQ (reference sequence). The CDR3 has 13 residues. CDR3: CASRPQGSYEQYF. The variable domain in full, completed from reference TRBV7-9 and TRBJ2-7, reads DTGVSQNPRHKITKRGQNVTFRCDPISEHNRLYWYRQTLGQGPEFLTYFQNEAQLEKSRLLSDRFSAERPKGSFSTLEIQRTEQGDSAMYLCASRPQGSYEQYFGPGTRLTVT.

This chain connects TRBV30 to TRBJ2-7; TCRdb outputs TRBD2, but without DNA this stays unchecked. The CDR3 has 13 residues. Germline V gene data show CDR1 as GTSNPN and CDR2 as SVGIG (reference sequence). This CDR3 is CAWTPSSPGEQYF.

The chain's CDR3 is CSVEDGGINEKLFF. The rearrangement uses TRBV29-1 and TRBJ1-4; no DNA is available, so the TRBD1 call from TCRdb remains unchecked. The length of the CDR3 is 14 residues. Germline V gene data show CDR1 as SQVTM and CDR2 as ANQGSEA.

The rearrangement uses TRBV20-1 and TRBJ2-7; TCRdb's D call of TRBD1 is untestable without DNA. This CDR3 has 13 residues. CDR1 DFQATT and CDR2 SNEGSKA come from the germline V gene (reference sequence). CDR3 sequence reads: CSARGHTGYEQYF.

This clonotype is medium-sized by frequency. The gene calls are TRBV7-3 and TRBJ2-2. Germline V gene data show CDR1 as SGHTA and CDR2 as FQGTGA. This CDR3 comprises 12 residues. The CDR3 protein is CASSPDSGELFF.

This clonotype registers medium-sized by frequency. The gene calls are TRBV7-2 and TRBJ2-1; the D call from TCRdb, TRBD1, cannot be confirmed without DNA. The CDR3 contains 15 residues. The germline V gene encodes CDR1 SGHTA and CDR2 FQGNSA. CDR3 amino acids: CASKGGPTSYNEQFF.

V is TRBV28 and J is TRBJ1-4; TCRdb picks TRBD1, but there is no DNA to check that call. This CDR3 region has 14 residues. Per the germline V gene, CDR1 is MDHEN and CDR2 is SYDVKM. CDR3 loop: CASSPDRYNEKLFF.

The gene calls are TRBV4-2 and TRBJ2-2; the D gene TCRdb calls, TRBD2, cannot be checked with no DNA. The CDR3 covers 14 residues. The V gene's germline CDR1 is LGHNA and CDR2 YNFKEQ. CDR3 sequence: CASSPLLDTGELFF.

The rearrangement links TRBV20-1 to TRBJ2-5; TCRdb's D gene call, TRBD1, goes unchecked for lack of DNA. The CDR3 length is 14 residues. The germline V gene encodes CDR1 DFQATT and CDR2 SNEGSKA (reference sequence). CDR3 protein: CSARHRGLGETQYF.

The chain uses TRBV2 and TRBJ1-2; lacking DNA, the TRBD1 call made by TCRdb goes unchecked. This CDR3 is 14 amino acids long. The germline V gene encodes CDR1 SNHLY and CDR2 FYNNEI. CDR3 protein: CASSITGGGYGYTF.

The chain has TRBV5-1 and TRBJ2-1. This CDR3 is 16 amino acids long. CDR1 SGHRS and CDR2 YFSETQ come from the germline V gene. The CDR3 spells CASKKDSAAAYNEQFF. Complete variable domain (other parts from reference TRBV5-1 and TRBJ2-1): KAGVTQTPRYLIKTRGQQVTLSCSPISGHRSVSWYQQTPGQGLQFLFEYFSETQRNKGNFPGRFSGRQFSNSRSEMNVSTLELGDSALYLCASKKDSAAAYNEQFFGPGTRLTVL.

This sequence joins TRBV5-1 and TRBJ2-7. The germline gives CDR1 SGHRS, CDR2 YFSETQ. The CDR3 has 14 amino acids. CDR3 protein: CASSLAVEAYEQYF.